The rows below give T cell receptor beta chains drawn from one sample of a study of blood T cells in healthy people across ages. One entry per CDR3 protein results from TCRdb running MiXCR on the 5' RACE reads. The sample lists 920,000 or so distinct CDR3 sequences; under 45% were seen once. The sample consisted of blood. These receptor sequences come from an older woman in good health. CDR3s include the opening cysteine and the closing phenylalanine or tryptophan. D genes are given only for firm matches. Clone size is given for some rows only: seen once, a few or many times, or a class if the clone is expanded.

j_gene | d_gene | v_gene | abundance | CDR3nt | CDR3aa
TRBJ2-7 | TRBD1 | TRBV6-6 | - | TGTGCCGGCACTAAGCGGGACAGGGCGCTCTACGAGCAGTACTTC | CAGTKRDRALYEQYF
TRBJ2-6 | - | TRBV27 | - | TGTGCCAGCAGTCCCCGGCGCCAGGTTGGGAGGCCACCCTCTGGGGCCAACGTCCTGACTTTC | CASSPRRQVGRPPSGANVLTF
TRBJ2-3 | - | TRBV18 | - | TGTGCCAGCTCACTAACAACAGGGATTGGCACAGATACGCAGTATTTT | CASSLTTGIGTDTQYF
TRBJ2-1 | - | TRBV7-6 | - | TGTGCCAGCAGACAGAACGGGCAGGAACAGTTCTTC | CASRQNGQEQFF
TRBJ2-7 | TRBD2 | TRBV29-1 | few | TGCAGCGTTGCTGGGCAAAGGGGTCTAGCGGGAGGTAGCTCCTACGAGCAGTACTTC | CSVAGQRGLAGGSSYEQYF
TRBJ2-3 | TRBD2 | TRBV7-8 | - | TGTGCCAGCAGTCATACCGGGACTAGCGGGAGGGCTACAGATACGCAGTATTTT | CASSHTGTSGRATDTQYF
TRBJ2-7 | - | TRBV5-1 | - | TGCGCCAGCAGCTCCCGGGACTCGTACTACGAGCAGTACTTC | CASSSRDSYYEQYF
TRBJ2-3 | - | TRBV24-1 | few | TGTGCCACCAGTGACGTGAGAACAGCAGATACGCAGTATTTT | CATSDVRTADTQYF
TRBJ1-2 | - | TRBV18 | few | TGTGCCAGCTCTCCCGCGGGGATAACAGGGGGCTACACCTTC | CASSPAGITGGYTF
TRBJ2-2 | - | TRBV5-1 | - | TGCGCCAGCAGCATAACAGGGATTGGGACCGGGGAGCTGTTTTTT | CASSITGIGTGELFF
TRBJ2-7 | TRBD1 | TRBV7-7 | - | TGTGCCAGCAGCCCACTGCCGGGACAGGGGGCCGTTAGCTCCTACGAGCAGTACTTC | CASSPLPGQGAVSSYEQYF
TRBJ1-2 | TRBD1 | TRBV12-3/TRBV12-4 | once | TGTGCCAGCAGTCCGCCGACGACAGGGGGGGGCTACACCTTC | CASSPPTTGGGYTF
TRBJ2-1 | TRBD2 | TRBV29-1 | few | TGCAGCGTCGGGACTAGCGGGGGACAACACAATGAGCAGTTCTTC | CSVGTSGGQHNEQFF
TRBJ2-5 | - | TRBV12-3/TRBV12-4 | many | TGTGCCAGCAGTCTCGCCGGGACGGTCCAAGAGACCCAGTACTTC | CASSLAGTVQETQYF
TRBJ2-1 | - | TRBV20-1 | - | TGCAGTGCTACTATCCCTCGAGGGCGGAGCAATGAGCAGTTCTTC | CSATIPRGRSNEQFF
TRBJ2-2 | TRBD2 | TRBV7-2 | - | TGTGCCAGCAGCTTAAGATTCAGAAGCGGGACTAGCGGGACCACCGGGGAGCTGTTTTTT | CASSLRFRSGTSGTTGELFF
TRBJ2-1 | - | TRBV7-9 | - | TGTGCCAGCAGCTTAGCAGGGATTAAGAATGAGCAGTTCTTC | CASSLAGIKNEQFF
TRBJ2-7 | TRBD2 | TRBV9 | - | TGTGCCAGCAGCGTAGCGGCGACTAGCGGGAGATACGAGCAGTACTTC | CASSVAATSGRYEQYF
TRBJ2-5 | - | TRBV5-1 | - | TGCGCCAGCAGCTTGGACTCTCTGAGGGAGACCCAGTACTTC | CASSLDSLRETQYF
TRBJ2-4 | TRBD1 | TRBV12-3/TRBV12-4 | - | TGTGCCAGCAGTTTTGTTGCCCAGGGGGACATTCAGTACTTC | CASSFVAQGDIQYF
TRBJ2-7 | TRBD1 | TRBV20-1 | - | TGCAGTGCTAGAGATCTAATGCAGGGGGCACCCTACGAGCAGTACTTC | CSARDLMQGAPYEQYF
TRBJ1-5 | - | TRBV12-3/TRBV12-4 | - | TGTGCCAGCAGTTTGGCGACCGGTGGGCGGCCCCAGCATTTT | CASSLATGGRPQHF
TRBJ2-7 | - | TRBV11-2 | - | TGTGCCAGCAGCTTATTGCGGAGGAGGAACGAGCAGTACTTC | CASSLLRRRNEQYF
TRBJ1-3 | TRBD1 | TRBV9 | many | TGTGCCAGCAGCGCCCAGGGGGTCTCTGGAAACACCATATATTTT | CASSAQGVSGNTIYF
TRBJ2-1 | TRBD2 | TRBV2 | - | TGTGCCAGCACGCGGGGGACCTACAATGAGCAGTTCTTC | CASTRGTYNEQFF
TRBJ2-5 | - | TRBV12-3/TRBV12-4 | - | TGTGCCAGCAGTGAACTAGCAGTGGAAGAGACCCAGTACTTC | CASSELAVEETQYF
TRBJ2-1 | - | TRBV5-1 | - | TGCGCCAGCAGCTCGGCAAAAGCCTCCTACAATGAGCAGTTCTTC | CASSSAKASYNEQFF
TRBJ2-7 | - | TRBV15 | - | TGTGCCACCAGCAGACCTCTCCGAGATGAGCAGTACTTC | CATSRPLRDEQYF
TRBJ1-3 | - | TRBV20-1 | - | TGCAGTGCTAGAGACCGGGGGGGGGTTGGAAACACCATATATTTT | CSARDRGGVGNTIYF
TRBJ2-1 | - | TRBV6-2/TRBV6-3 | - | TGTGCCAGCAGTGCGCTCCGAGGAAATGAGCAGTTCTTC | CASSALRGNEQFF
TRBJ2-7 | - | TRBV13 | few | TGTGCCAGCAGTCAACCGGGCGACACCTACGAGCAGTACTTC | CASSQPGDTYEQYF
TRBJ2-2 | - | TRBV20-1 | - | TGCAGTGCTAGCCTAGGGCCCGGGGAGCTGTTTTTT | CSASLGPGELFF
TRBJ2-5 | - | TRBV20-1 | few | TGCAGTGCTAGACGAACGGAGGGCCGGGGGGAGACCCAGTACTTC | CSARRTEGRGETQYF
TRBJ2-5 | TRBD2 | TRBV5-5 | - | TGTGCCAGCAGATTACTACCGGGAGGAGTGGGAGAGACCCAGTACTTC | CASRLLPGGVGETQYF
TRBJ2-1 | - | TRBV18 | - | TGTGCCAGCTCGGCAACAAGGGTAGATGAGCAGTTCTTC | CASSATRVDEQFF
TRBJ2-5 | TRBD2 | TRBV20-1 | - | TGCTCACGGCGGGGGGCCCAAGAGACCCAGTACTTC | CSRRGAQETQYF
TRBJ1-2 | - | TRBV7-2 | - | TGTGCCAGCAGCTTAGCCCAATACGATTATGGGGAGGGCTACACCTTC | CASSLAQYDYGEGYTF
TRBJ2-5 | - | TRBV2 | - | TGTGCCAGCAGTGAAGGGGCGGTAGAGACCCAGTACTTC | CASSEGAVETQYF
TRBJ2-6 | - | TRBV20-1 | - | TGCAGTGCTAGAGATTCAGGGGTCGGGGCCAACGTCCTGACTTTC | CSARDSGVGANVLTF
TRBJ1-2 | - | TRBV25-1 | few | TGTGCCAGCAGTGCTTCAGGGAACCGAGGCTACACCTTC | CASSASGNRGYTF
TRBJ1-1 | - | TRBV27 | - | TGTGCCAGCAGGGCAGCTGGGTACACTGAAGCTTTCTTT | CASRAAGYTEAFF
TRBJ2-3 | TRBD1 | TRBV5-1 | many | TGTGCCAGCAGTTTGGGACAGGGGGGCACAGATACGCAGTATTTT | CASSLGQGGTDTQYF
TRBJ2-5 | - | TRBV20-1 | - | TGCAGTGCCACCCAGCCGCGGGCCTTACAAGAGACCCAGTACTTC | CSATQPRALQETQYF
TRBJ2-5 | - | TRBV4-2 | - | TGTGCCAGCAGCCAAGAGCTAGCCACCCAGCTGCAGTCCCAGTACTTC | CASSQELATQLQSQYF
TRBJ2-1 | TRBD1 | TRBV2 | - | TGTGCCAGCAGCCCGACAGGGGTCGGCTACAATGAGCAGTTCTTC | CASSPTGVGYNEQFF
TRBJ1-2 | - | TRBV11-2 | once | TGTGCCAGCAGCTCCGGGAAAGCAAAGGGCTACACCTTC | CASSSGKAKGYTF
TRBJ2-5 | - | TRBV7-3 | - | TGTGCCAGCAGCGCGACAGAGGGGGAGACCCAGTACTTC | CASSATEGETQYF
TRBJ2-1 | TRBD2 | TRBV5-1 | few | TGCGCCAGCAGCTTGGATCGGACTAGCGGGGTTTCTGAGCAGTTCTTC | CASSLDRTSGVSEQFF
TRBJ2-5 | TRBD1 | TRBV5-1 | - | TGCGCCAGCAGACAGCAGACAGGGAGAGGTGAGACCCAGTACTTC | CASRQQTGRGETQYF
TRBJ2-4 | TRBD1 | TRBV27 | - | TGTGCCAGCAGTCTGCGTTTTGCCCGGACAGGCAAAGGAGTAATCAATGAGCAGTACTTC | CASSLRFARTGKGVINEQYF
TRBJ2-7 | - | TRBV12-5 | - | TGTGCTAGTGGTTTGCCCCCGGGTGAGTTCCTAGGCTACGAGCAGTACTTC | CASGLPPGEFLGYEQYF
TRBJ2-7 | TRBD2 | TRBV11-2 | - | TGTGCCAGCAGCTTACGTGGGGTAGCGGGAGTTAGTTCCTACGAGCAGTACTTC | CASSLRGVAGVSSYEQYF
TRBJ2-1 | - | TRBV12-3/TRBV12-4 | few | TGTGCCAGCAGTTTCAGGGGCACCTACAATGAGCAGTTCTTC | CASSFRGTYNEQFF
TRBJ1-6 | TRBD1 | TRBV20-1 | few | TGCAGTGCTACTACAGGGGAGTTCTTATCACCCCTCCACTTT | CSATTGEFLSPLHF
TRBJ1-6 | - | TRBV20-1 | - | TGCAGTGCTAGGTCAGGAGAAATTAATTCACCCCTCCACTTT | CSARSGEINSPLHF